This TCR beta chain was sequenced during a study of PD-1 blockade in classical Hodgkin lymphoma. About the research overall: Intravenous infusions of nivolumab 3 mg/kg reached patients every 2 weeks.

There are 19 residues in the CDR3. In germline, CDR1 is LNHDA, CDR2 SQIVND (reference sequence). V trimming: 0 bases; J trimming: 8 bases; junction bases outside the gene matches: 20. In its sample, this clone was seen once. All patients relapsed after autologous stem cell transplantation, and brentuximab vedotin exposure varied. Assay used: immunoSEQ multiplex PCR; TCRdb lists only in-frame clones, some missing. In the table there are over 80,000 clones, over 85% of which are singletons. J is TRBJ1-2 and V is TRBV19; 8 bases fit TRBD1. The TCR originated in a human donor with classical Hodgkin lymphoma. This sample comprised peripheral blood mononuclear cells (PBMCs), obtained at baseline. CDR3 loop: CASSIDRPSTSTGEGGYTF. The CDR3 nucleotides read TGTGCCAGTAGTATAGATCGCCCCTCAACGTCGACAGGGGAGGGCGGCTACACCTTC.